This record covers a single T cell receptor (beta chain). The table lists this clonotype with a few counts. Its specific antigen is unknown. No base-level quality is on record; no much larger clone is a single base apart. The intended sense of this specimen's treatment or condition label: in vitro stimulation with specific CMV peptide epitopes to enrich CMV-specific T cells. The listed sequencing device is Illumina HiSeq 1500. TCRdb trimmed the raw reads at Q25, called clones with MiXCR and kept productive beta chains. Identical CDR3 protein sequences are pooled into one entry, listed with their most common genes and DNA. Here the sample has approximately 310,000 distinct CDR3 sequences; more than 20% occur a single time. Clones ranked in the top ten supply approximately 12% of the sample. This record comes from a study of T cell repertoires in cytomegalovirus infection (dated by TCRdb to about 2019). Regarding the study in general: Peptide stimulations targeted recently identified HLA-C-restricted CMV epitopes, whose presentation resists viral immunomodulation, together with well-studied HLA-B-restricted epitopes. Because public TCR beta signatures pointed to carriage of CMV infection together with the matching HLA type, the HLA type of each donor mattered for the analysis.

V is clipped by 7 bases and J by 1 base, and the sequence between their germline boundaries is 16 bases long. The CDR3 contains 15 residues, cysteine and phenylalanine counted. Only CDR3 DNA is held: 45 bases, read in frame from base 1. General conclusions and limits of the study: In both this cohort and an independent roughly 400-donor cohort, the cumulative frequency of public TCR beta family members distinguished carriers of CMV infection plus the relevant HLA type. The ex vivo response was dominated by HLA-C-restricted CMV-specific TCR beta clonotypes, which also provided the single most frequent clonotype in two of eight donors.

The sequence came from a human donor in good health (CMV status not recorded). Some clones in this sample may be carry-over from other donors' samples. The source material was cultured PBMCs, sampled from culture after CMV antigen stimulation. The sequence joins TRBV12-3 or TRBV12-4 to TRBJ1-1, and perhaps TRBD1 as D gene, on 5 matching bases. The DNA sequence is given as TGTGCCAGCAATAAACCGGGACGATCGAACACTGAAGCTTTCTTT. It is translated as CASNKPGRSNTEAFF.